This T cell receptor beta chain was identified during a study of shared clonotypes between healthy human individuals. CD45RO-negative CD8 cells positively selected for CCR7 made up the naive population, which excluded terminally differentiated effector memory CD45RA+ cells. Each subset's genomic DNA was shared equally among a number of immunoSEQ plates. Sequencing was performed with immunoSEQ multiplex PCR; in TCRdb, only in-frame clones are kept and a portion is missing. The data contain about 680,000 clones, just over 90% of them seen just once; the ten biggest clones take up 24%. Study findings and constraints: Memory subsets had estimated richness that was generally smaller than that of naive subsets. The authors expected sequencing depth to affect clonotype sharing among donors. Few donors restricted represented genetic and exposure-history diversity.

Trimming took 5 bases from V and 8 from J, leaving 7 bases between them. The CDR3 extends over 11 amino acids. Germline V gene lookup returns CDR1 LGHNA and CDR2 YNFKEQ. Remarks on this clone: Its antigen remains unidentified.

This chain uses TRBV4-2 with TRBJ2-1; the D gene is possibly TRBD2 (6 bases). Sequenced material: naive CD8+ T cells sorted from blood. The origin of this receptor is a man aged 25 to 40 in good health. The CDR3 sequence: CASSWRDEQFF. The CDR3 DNA reads TGTGCCAGCAGCTGGAGGGATGAGCAGTTCTTC.